This T cell receptor beta chain was sequenced during a study of shared clonotypes between healthy human individuals. A roughly 200 ng quantity of DNA, tens of thousands of T cell genomes, went into the sorted-subset replicate PCRs. In the authors' methods: ImmunoSEQ only sent back junction sequences with no quality scores, so filtering was done differently. The method was immunoSEQ multiplex PCR; TCRdb's version includes in-frame clones alone and lacks a portion of them. The DNA gave D and trimming, while V, J and clone size come from that table. The table lists about 990,000 clones, around 82% of them singletons. This CDR3 region has 12 residues. The germline gives CDR1 SQVTM, CDR2 ANQGSEA. The ends were cut back, 4 bases at V and 3 bases at J, with 9 bases in the middle.

This receptor was obtained from a young man in good health. Some clones in this sample may be carry-over from other donors' samples. The sample was memory CD4+ T cells from PBMCs. Subset indicated: CD45RA-negative fraction. The J gene is TRBJ2-5, the V gene TRBV29-1, with D unclear. The CDR3 DNA follows: TGCAGCGTTGTGGGGAAGGAAGAGACCCAGTACTTC. It encodes CSVVGKEETQYF.